Here is one T cell receptor (beta chain) with its context. Researchers used 5'RACE with constant-segment primers to make TCR alpha and TCR beta cDNA libraries that carry sample barcodes and UMIs. MiXCR, applied by TCRdb to the 5' RACE reads, yields one record per CDR3 protein. The table has a few hundred thousand distinct CDR3 sequences, approximately 25% seen once. The sample originates from a study of T-cell memory formation after mild COVID-19. Study-level background: TCR clusters largely stayed donor specific.

Specimen: PBMCs or a T cell subset sorted from them (not recorded which). This clonotype originated in an adult woman who had mild COVID-19 (a few samples of this study predate the infection). Cell type and time point are not known.

CDR3 sequence (DNA): TGCGCCAGCAGCAGCGGACAGGGGAATTGGGAGCAGTTCTTC. Protein: CASSSGQGNWEQFF. V gene TRBV5-1 combines with J gene TRBJ2-1; TRBD1 matches at 9 bases. CDR1 is SGHRS, CDR2 YFSETQ, per germline. V lost 4 bases, J lost 10 bases, and 9 bases stayed unmatched. The CDR3 length is 14 residues.